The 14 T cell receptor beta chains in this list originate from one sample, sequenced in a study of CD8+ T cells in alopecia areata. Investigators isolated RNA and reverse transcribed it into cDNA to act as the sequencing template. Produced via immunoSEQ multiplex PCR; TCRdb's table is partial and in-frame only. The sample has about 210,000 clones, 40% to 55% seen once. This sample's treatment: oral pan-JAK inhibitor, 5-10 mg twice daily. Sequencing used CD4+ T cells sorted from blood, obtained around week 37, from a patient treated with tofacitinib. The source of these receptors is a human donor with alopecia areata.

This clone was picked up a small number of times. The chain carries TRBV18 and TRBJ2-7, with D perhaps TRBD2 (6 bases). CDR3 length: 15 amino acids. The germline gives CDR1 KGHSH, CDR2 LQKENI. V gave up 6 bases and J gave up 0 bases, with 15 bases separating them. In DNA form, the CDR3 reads TGTGCCAGCTCCTCACACGGGAGCGACTCCTACGAGCAGTACTTC. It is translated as CASSSHGSDSYEQYF.

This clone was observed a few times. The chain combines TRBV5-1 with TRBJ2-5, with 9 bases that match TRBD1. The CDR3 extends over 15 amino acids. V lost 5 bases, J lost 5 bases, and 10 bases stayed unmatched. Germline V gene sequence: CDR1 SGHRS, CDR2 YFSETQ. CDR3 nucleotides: TGCGCCAGCAGTTACGGGACAGGGTCTTTGGAGACCCAGTACTTC. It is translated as CASSYGTGSLETQYF.

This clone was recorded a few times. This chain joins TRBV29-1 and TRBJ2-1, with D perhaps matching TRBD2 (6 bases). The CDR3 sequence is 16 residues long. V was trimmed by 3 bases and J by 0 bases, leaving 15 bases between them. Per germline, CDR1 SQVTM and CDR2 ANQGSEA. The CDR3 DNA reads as TGCAGCGTTGATAACCTAGCGCGCAGCTCCTACAATGAGCAGTTCTTC. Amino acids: CSVDNLARSSYNEQFF.

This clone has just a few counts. Here the CDR3 reads CASSFVGTSTDTQYF. The CDR3, as DNA: TGTGCCAGCAGCTTCGTCGGGACTAGCACAGATACGCAGTATTTT. The chain couples TRBV7-2 to TRBJ2-3; weak D call: TRBD2 (6 bases). This CDR3 has 15 residues. Germline CDR1 reads SGHTA; CDR2 reads FQGNSA. V was pared by 3 bases and J by 0 bases, with 10 bases between.

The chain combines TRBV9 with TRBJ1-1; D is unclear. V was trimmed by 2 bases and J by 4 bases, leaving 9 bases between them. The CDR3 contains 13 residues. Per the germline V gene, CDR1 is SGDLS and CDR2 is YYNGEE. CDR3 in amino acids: CASSVATGTEAFF. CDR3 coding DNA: TGTGCCAGCAGCGTGGCTACGGGCACTGAAGCTTTCTTT.

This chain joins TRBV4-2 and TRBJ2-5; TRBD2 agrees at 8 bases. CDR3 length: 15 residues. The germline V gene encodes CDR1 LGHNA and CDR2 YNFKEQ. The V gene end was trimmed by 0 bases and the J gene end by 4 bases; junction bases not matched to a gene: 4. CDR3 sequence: CASSQDRTSRETQYF. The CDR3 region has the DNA TGTGCCAGCAGCCAAGATAGGACTAGCCGAGAGACCCAGTACTTC.

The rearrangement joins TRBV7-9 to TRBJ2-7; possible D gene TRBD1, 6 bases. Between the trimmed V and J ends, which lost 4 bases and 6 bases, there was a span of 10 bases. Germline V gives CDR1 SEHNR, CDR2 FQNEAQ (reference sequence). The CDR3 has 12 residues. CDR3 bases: TGTGCCAGCAGCTCCCAGGGGATCGAGCAGTACTTC. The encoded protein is CASSSQGIEQYF.

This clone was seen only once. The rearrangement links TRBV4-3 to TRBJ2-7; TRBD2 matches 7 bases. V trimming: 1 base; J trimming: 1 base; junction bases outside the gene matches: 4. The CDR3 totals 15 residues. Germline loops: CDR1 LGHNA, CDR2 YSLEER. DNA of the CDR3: TGCGCCAGCAGCCAAGGCTGGCGGGGGTCCTACGAGCAGTACTTC. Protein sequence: CASSQGWRGSYEQYF.

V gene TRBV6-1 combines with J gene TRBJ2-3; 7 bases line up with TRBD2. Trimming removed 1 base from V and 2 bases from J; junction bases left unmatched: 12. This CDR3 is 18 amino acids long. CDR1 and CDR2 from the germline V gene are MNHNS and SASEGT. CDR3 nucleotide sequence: TGTGCCAGCAGTGAAGGGCTAAAGGCGGGAGCGATCACAGATACGCAGTATTTT. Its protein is CASSEGLKAGAITDTQYF.

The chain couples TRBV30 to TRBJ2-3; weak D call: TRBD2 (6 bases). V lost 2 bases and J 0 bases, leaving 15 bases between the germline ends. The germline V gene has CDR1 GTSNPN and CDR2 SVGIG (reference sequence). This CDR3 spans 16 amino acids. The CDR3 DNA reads TGTGCCTGGAGTCGTGGTGGGGGAGGTAGCACAGATACGCAGTATTTT. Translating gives CAWSRGGGGSTDTQYF.

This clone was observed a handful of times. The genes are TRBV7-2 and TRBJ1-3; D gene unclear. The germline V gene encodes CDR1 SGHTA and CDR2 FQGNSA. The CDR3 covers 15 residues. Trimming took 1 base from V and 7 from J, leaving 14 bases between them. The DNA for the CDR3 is TGTGCCAGCAGCTTAGTACCCTTTGGTAGGAACACCATATATTTT. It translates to CASSLVPFGRNTIYF.

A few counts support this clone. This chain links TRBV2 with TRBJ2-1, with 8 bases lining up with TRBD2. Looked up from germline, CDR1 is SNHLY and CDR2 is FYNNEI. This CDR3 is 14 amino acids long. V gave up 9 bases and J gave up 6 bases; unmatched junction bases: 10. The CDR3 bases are TGTGCCAGTGTCGGGACTAGGGGGGGCAATGAGCAGTTCTTC. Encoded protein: CASVGTRGGNEQFF.

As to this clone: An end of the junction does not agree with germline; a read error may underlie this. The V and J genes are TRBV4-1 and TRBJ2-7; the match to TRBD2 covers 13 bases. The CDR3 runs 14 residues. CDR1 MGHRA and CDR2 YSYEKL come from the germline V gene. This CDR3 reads CASSQQGLAGPLTF. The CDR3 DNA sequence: TGCGCCAGCAGCCAGCAGGGACTAGCGGGACCTTTGACCTTC.

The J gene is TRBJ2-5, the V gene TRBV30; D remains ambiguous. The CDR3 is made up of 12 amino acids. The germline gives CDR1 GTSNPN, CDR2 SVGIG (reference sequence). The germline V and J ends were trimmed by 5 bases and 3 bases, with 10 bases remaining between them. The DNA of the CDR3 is TGTGCCTGGGGCGACAATGAAGAGACCCAGTACTTC. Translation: CAWGDNEETQYF.